The clone carrying this TCR beta chain appeared a single time. Antigen specificity is unknown. Tumor samples used roughly 18-50 mg of diced tissue. Germline V gene data show CDR1 as MNHEY and CDR2 as SVGAGI. V was shortened by 2 bases and J by 3 bases, with 5 bases between the two germline ends. The CDR3 is 13 residues long. TCRdb's copy holds only in-frame clones and misses some; the assay was immunoSEQ multiplex PCR. The sample has 25,000 to 35,000 clones, roughly four fifths seen once. This sample stems from a study of early stage breast cancer tumors. Study outcomes and limitations: Blood repertoires resembled normal breast more than tumor.

This sequence originates from a person between 30 and 45 years old with breast cancer. The material sequenced was breast tumor tissue. The chain links TRBV6-5 to TRBJ2-1; TRBD2 might be the D (5 bases). This CDR3 reads CASSYTSYNEQFF. CDR3 nucleotides: TGTGCCAGCAGTTACACTAGCTACAATGAGCAGTTCTTC.